The source of this TCR beta chain is a study of blood T cell repertoires in COVID-19. At the level of the study: Nucleic acid was either cDNA or gDNA, and it came from T cells, B-cell-depleted T cells, or PBMCs.

V shed 1 base and J shed 2 bases, with 10 bases lying between them. The CDR3 is made up of 15 amino acids. Germline loops: CDR1 KGHSH, CDR2 LQKENI. In the study's own analysis: Using reference gene primer amplification, nucleated cell counts were estimated. Some clones are missing from TCRdb's copy, which holds only in-frame ones; the method was immunoSEQ multiplex PCR. The D gene and trimming were derived from the DNA, and the V and J assignments and clone size from that table. There are tens of thousands of clones in the sample; under 85% occur only once, and about 30% lies in the top ten. This chain uses TRBV18 with TRBJ2-3, with D perhaps matching TRBD1 (6 bases). This sequence was found in a woman at least 80 years old with acute or convalescent COVID-19. Sequenced input: peripheral blood. The CDR3 is CASSPLGGHTDTQYF. The CDR3 coding sequence is TGTGCCAGCTCACCACTTGGGGGACACACAGATACGCAGTATTTT.